What follows are 21 T cell receptor beta chains derived from one specimen sequenced in a study of T-cell memory formation after mild COVID-19. TCRdb ran MiXCR on the 5' RACE reads and lists one entry per CDR3 protein. The data hold some 100,000 distinct CDR3 sequences, with over 8.5% observed a single time. The sequencing sample was made of PBMCs or a T cell subset sorted from them (not recorded which). Receptors originate from a man younger than 30 who had mild COVID-19 (a few samples of this study predate the infection). Cell type and time point are not known.

There are many counts of this clonotype. The rearrangement links TRBV12-3 or TRBV12-4 to TRBJ2-1; D might be TRBD1 (5 bases). The V end was cut by 5 bases, the J end by 6 bases, with 14 bases between. This CDR3 contains 14 residues. This CDR3 is CASSPKPRGNEQFF. CDR3 nucleotides: TGTGCCAGCAGTCCCAAGCCTAGGGGCAATGAGCAGTTCTTC.

The chain combines TRBV6-1 with TRBJ1-2; D is unclear. CDR1 is MNHNS, CDR2 SASEGT, per germline. The V and J ends lost 1 base and 1 base respectively, with 7 bases between them. The CDR3 sequence is 14 residues long. The CDR3 coding sequence is TGTGCCAGCAGTGAAGTGGTCAGTAACTATGGCTACACCTTC. Translation: CASSEVVSNYGYTF.

This clonotype came up a few times. This rearrangement joins TRBV7-9 to TRBJ2-4; 9 nucleotides match TRBD1. From germline, CDR1 is SEHNR and CDR2 FQNEAQ (reference sequence). CDR3 size: 15 residues. V was clipped by 1 base and J by 7 bases; unmatched bases: 5. CDR3 region: CASSLVGQGLNIQYF. Here the CDR3 DNA reads TGTGCCAGCAGCTTAGTGGGACAGGGATTGAACATTCAGTACTTC.

This clonotype has just a few counts. The rearrangement joins TRBV12-3 or TRBV12-4 to TRBJ2-3, with 12 bases fitting TRBD2. The CDR3 is 18 amino acids. V was clipped by 4 bases and J by 3 bases; unmatched bases: 11. CDR3 nucleotides: TGTGCCAGCAGTTCTAGCGGGGGGGCATGGAAGCTAACAGATACGCAGTATTTT. Its protein is CASSSSGGAWKLTDTQYF.

This clonotype was detected ten times or more. The gene calls are TRBV5-1 and TRBJ2-7; 7 bases align to TRBD1. The CDR3 consists of 15 residues. V dropped 4 bases and J dropped 3; count of bases not matched to a gene: 10. Germline values: CDR1 SGHRS, CDR2 YFSETQ. CDR3 DNA: TGCGCCAGCAGCGCCTCAACAGGGGCGGGCTACGAGCAGTACTTC. Translating gives CASSASTGAGYEQYF. Full variable domain (outside the CDR3, taken from reference TRBV5-1 and TRBJ2-7): KAGVTQTPRYLIKTRGQQVTLSCSPISGHRSVSWYQQTPGQGLQFLFEYFSETQRNKGNFPGRFSGRQFSNSRSEMNVSTLELGDSALYLCASSASTGAGYEQYFGPGTRLTVT.

This clonotype was recorded a few times. The chain is built from TRBV5-1 and TRBJ1-2, with no clear D. Trimming shortened V by 1 base and J by 6 bases, and 16 bases separated the two germline ends. The CDR3 extends over 15 amino acids. Germline V lookup: CDR1 SGHRS, CDR2 YFSETQ. The DNA for the CDR3 is TGCGCCAGCAGCTTGCGTGGAGGAACCTTGGATGGCTACACCTTC. This translates into CASSLRGGTLDGYTF.

The J gene is TRBJ2-1, the V gene TRBV7-3; a possible D gene is TRBD2 (6 bases). Trimming cost V 5 bases and J 5 bases, with 13 bases left between them. The CDR3 contains 14 residues. Per germline, CDR1 SGHTA and CDR2 FQGTGA. CDR3: CASSPAGGDNEQFF. In DNA form, the CDR3 reads TGTGCCAGCAGCCCAGCGGGCGGGGACAATGAGCAGTTCTTC.

The table lists this clonotype with many counts. V usage is TRBV7-2 and J usage is TRBJ2-2, with a tentative D call TRBD1 (5 bases). The CDR3 has 17 amino acids. The germline V and J ends were trimmed by 5 bases and 6 bases, with 22 bases remaining between them. From germline, CDR1 is SGHTA and CDR2 FQGNSA. The CDR3 DNA reads as TGTGCCAGCAGCCTAAGGGGAAGGGTAGAACGCGCCGGGGAGCTGTTTTTT. Amino acid sequence: CASSLRGRVERAGELFF.

This clonotype has a handful of counts. This rearrangement joins TRBV12-3 or TRBV12-4 to TRBJ2-1, with unresolved D. V was shortened by 4 bases and J by 0 bases, with 16 bases between the two germline ends. The CDR3 totals 17 residues. The CDR3 protein is CASSYYPGESSYNEQFF. The CDR3 region has the DNA TGTGCCAGCAGTTATTATCCAGGTGAGAGCTCCTACAATGAGCAGTTCTTC.

This clonotype came up many times. The chain couples TRBV20-1 to TRBJ1-2; D unclear. The CDR3 extends over 12 amino acids. CDR1 is DFQATT, CDR2 SNEGSKA, per germline (reference sequence). V was clipped by 5 bases and J by 3 bases, with 10 bases between them. CDR3 bases: TGCAGTGCTCTCGGCAGATACTATGGCTACACCTTC. Encoded protein: CSALGRYYGYTF.

The rearrangement joins TRBV6-2 or TRBV6-3 to TRBJ1-5; 7 nucleotides align to TRBD1. This CDR3 region has 15 residues. Germline values: CDR1 MNHEY, CDR2 SVGEGT. J was trimmed by 3 bases and V by 4 bases; bases with no gene match: 6. This CDR3 reads CASSLVGGDNQPQHF. CDR3 nucleotides: TGTGCCAGCAGTTTAGTAGGGGGCGACAATCAGCCCCAGCATTTT.

The rearrangement joins TRBV7-8 to TRBJ2-1; the match to TRBD1 covers 7 bases. Germline CDR1 SGHVS, CDR2 FQNEAQ. The length of the CDR3 is 11 residues. Losses at the gene ends were 3 bases for V and 10 bases for J; bases not matched to a gene: 0. CDR3 region: CASSLGQEQFF. The DNA for the CDR3 is TGTGCCAGCAGCTTGGGACAGGAGCAGTTCTTC.

The V gene is TRBV6-6, the J gene TRBJ2-3; D perhaps matches TRBD2 (6 bases). Germline V gene data show CDR1 as MNHNY and CDR2 as SVGAGI (reference sequence). The V gene lost 8 bases and the J gene lost 0 bases, with 12 bases spanning the gap. This CDR3 region has 14 residues. The CDR3 DNA is TGTGCCAGCCAGCGGGTTCCTAGCACAGATACGCAGTATTTT. Encoded protein: CASQRVPSTDTQYF.

This clonotype was seen ten or more times. The V and J genes are TRBV4-3 and TRBJ2-1, with 8 bases that match TRBD2. Germline assignment: CDR1 LGHNA and CDR2 YSLEER. Losses at the gene ends were 0 bases for V and 4 bases for J; bases not matched to a gene: 5. The CDR3 totals 16 residues. The CDR3 spells CASSQDTGGSYNEQFF. The CDR3 bases are TGCGCCAGCAGCCAAGATACGGGGGGGTCTTACAATGAGCAGTTCTTC.

The chain combines TRBV5-4 with TRBJ2-3; TRBD1 or TRBD2 may be the D gene (6 bases each). Trimming shortened V by 3 bases and J by 4 bases, and 15 bases separated the two germline ends. The CDR3 consists of 15 residues. From germline, CDR1 is SGHNT and CDR2 YYREEE (reference sequence). The CDR3 protein is CASSSEGGRADTQYF. The CDR3 coding sequence is TGTGCCAGCAGCTCGGAGGGGGGACGGGCAGATACGCAGTATTTT.

The chain carries TRBV7-3 and TRBJ2-3; 11 nucleotides align to TRBD2. Germline CDR1 SGHTA, CDR2 FQGTGA. CDR3 size: 16 residues. V shed 4 bases, J shed 0 bases, and the junction held 3 bases outside the gene matches. CDR3 region: CASSSLAGESTDTQYF. The CDR3 DNA sequence: TGTGCCAGCAGCTCACTAGCGGGGGAGAGCACAGATACGCAGTATTTT.

This rearrangement joins TRBV29-1 to TRBJ1-3; D is unclear. V was cut by 4 bases and J by 2 bases, with 6 bases left in between. Germline lookup yields CDR1 SQVTM and CDR2 ANQGSEA. CDR3 length: 12 residues. The CDR3 spells CSVAQAGNTIYF. The CDR3 nucleotides are TGCAGCGTTGCCCAGGCTGGAAACACCATATATTTT. Using reference TRBV29-1 and TRBJ1-3 for the parts outside the CDR3, the full variable domain is SAVISQKPSRDICQRGTSLTIQCQVDSQVTMMFWYRQQPGQSLTLIATANQGSEATYESGFVIDKFPISRPNLTFSTLTVSNMSPEDSSIYLCSVAQAGNTIYFGEGSWLTVV.

This clonotype was detected only a few times. This chain links TRBV4-3 with TRBJ1-1; 7 bases match TRBD1. This CDR3 comprises 18 residues. Germline loops: CDR1 LGHNA, CDR2 YSLEER. Trimming took 1 base from V and 0 from J; bases not matched to a gene: 11. CDR3 protein: CASSQGWARGGVNTEAFF. Written as DNA, the CDR3 is TGCGCCAGCAGCCAAGGTTGGGCCAGGGGGGGCGTGAACACTGAAGCTTTCTTT.

This clonotype was found a few times. J is TRBJ2-7 and V is TRBV6-6, with 8 bases aligning to TRBD1. V trimming: 3 bases; J trimming: 2 bases; junction bases outside the gene matches: 3. Germline CDR1 MNHNY, CDR2 SVGAGI (reference sequence). The CDR3 is made up of 14 amino acids. DNA for the CDR3: TGTGCCAGCAGTTATGGACAGGGACCCTACGAGCAGTACGTC. Protein product: CASSYGQGPYEQYV.

The rearrangement joins TRBV15 to TRBJ1-2; 9 nucleotides line up with TRBD1. V was pared by 3 bases and J by 5 bases, with 4 bases of the junction left unmatched. Per the germline V gene, CDR1 is LNHNV and CDR2 is YYDKDF (reference sequence). CDR3 size: 14 residues. CDR3 residues: CATSSGQGIYGYTF. In DNA form, the CDR3 reads TGTGCCACCAGCAGTGGACAGGGGATATATGGCTACACCTTC.

CDR3 region: CASILSPGQHETQYF. In nucleotides, the CDR3 is TGTGCCAGCATTCTATCCCCCGGGCAGCACGAGACCCAGTACTTC. This chain connects TRBV6-5 to TRBJ2-5; D is ambiguous. V was clipped by 7 bases and J by 5 bases, with 20 bases between them. Germline loops: CDR1 MNHEY, CDR2 SVGAGI. This CDR3 has 15 amino acids.